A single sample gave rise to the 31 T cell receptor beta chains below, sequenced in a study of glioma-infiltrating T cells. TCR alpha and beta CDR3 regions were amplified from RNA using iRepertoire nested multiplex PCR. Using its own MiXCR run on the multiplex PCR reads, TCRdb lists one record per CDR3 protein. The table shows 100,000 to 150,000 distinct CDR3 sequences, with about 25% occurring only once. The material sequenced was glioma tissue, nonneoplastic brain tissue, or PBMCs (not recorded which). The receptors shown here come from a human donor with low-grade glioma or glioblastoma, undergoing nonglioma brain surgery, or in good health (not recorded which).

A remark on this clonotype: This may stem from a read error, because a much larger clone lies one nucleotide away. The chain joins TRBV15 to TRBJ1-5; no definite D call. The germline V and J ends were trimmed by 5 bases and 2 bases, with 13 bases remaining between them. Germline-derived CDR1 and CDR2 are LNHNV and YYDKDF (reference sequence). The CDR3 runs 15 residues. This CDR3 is CATSFGRPCNQPQHF. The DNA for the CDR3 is TGTGCCACCAGCTTCGGGAGACCTTGCAATCAGCCCCAGCATTTT.

The CDR3 sequence is CASSPGLRGKVEAFF. The CDR3 DNA reads TGTGCCAGCTCACCAGGTCTCAGGGGTAAAGTGGAAGCTTTCTTT. The chain is built from TRBV18 and TRBJ1-1; D might be TRBD1 (6 bases). Trimming took off 2 bases at V and 8 bases at J, with 18 bases between the two ends. CDR1 and CDR2 (germline): KGHSH, LQKENI. The CDR3 covers 15 residues.

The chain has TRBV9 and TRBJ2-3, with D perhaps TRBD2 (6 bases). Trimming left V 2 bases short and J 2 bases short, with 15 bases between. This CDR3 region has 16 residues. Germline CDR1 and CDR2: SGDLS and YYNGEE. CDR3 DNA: TGTGCCAGCAGCGTGCTTAGCGGTTCTTACACAGATACGCAGTATTTT. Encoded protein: CASSVLSGSYTDTQYF.

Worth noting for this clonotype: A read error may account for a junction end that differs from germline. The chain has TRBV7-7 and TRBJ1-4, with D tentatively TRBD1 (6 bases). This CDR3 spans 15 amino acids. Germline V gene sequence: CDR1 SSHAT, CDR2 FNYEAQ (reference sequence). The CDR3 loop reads CASSYTGNLGEKLFF. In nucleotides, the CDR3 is TGTGCTAGCAGCTATACAGGGAATCTGGGTGAAAAACTGTTTTTT.

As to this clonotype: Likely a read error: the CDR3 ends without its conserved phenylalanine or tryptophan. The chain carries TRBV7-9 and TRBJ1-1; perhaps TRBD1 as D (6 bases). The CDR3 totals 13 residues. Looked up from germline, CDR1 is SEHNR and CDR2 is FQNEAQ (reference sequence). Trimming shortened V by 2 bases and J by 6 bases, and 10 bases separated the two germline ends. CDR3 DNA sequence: TGTGCCAGCAGCTTAAAAGGGGGGGCTGAAGCTTTCCTT. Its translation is CASSLKGGAEAFL.

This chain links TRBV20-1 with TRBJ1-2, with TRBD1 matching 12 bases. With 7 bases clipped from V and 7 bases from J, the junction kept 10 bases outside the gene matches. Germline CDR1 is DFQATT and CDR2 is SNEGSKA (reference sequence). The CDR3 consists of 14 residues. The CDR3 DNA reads TGCAGTGTCCCGGGACAGGGGGCGGGTAGTGGCTACACCTTC. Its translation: CSVPGQGAGSGYTF.

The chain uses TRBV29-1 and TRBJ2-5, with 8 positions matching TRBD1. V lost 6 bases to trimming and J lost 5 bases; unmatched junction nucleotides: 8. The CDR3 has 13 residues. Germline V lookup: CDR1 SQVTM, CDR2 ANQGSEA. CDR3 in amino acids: CSVMTGDLETQYF. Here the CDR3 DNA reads TGCAGCGTAATGACAGGGGACCTTGAGACCCAGTACTTC.

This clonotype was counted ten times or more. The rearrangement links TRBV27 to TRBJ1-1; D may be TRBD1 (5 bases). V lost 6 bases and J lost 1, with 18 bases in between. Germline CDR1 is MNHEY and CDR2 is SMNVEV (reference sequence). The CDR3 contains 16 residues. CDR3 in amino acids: CASSHTTRDGNTEAFF. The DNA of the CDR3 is TGTGCCAGCAGCCACACAACTAGGGACGGGAACACTGAAGCTTTCTTT.

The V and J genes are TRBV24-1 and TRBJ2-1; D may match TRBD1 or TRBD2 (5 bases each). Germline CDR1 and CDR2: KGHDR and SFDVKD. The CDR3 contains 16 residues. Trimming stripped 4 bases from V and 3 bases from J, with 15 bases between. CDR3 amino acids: CATSEYRGAGYNEQFF. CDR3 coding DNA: TGTGCCACCAGTGAATATAGAGGGGCTGGCTACAATGAGCAGTTCTTC.

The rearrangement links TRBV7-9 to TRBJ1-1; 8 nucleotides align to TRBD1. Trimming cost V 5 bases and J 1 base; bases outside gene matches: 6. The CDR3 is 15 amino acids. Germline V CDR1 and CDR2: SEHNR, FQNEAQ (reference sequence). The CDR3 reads CASSPRGQENTEAFF. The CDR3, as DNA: TGTGCCAGCAGCCCGCGGGGACAGGAGAACACTGAAGCTTTCTTT.

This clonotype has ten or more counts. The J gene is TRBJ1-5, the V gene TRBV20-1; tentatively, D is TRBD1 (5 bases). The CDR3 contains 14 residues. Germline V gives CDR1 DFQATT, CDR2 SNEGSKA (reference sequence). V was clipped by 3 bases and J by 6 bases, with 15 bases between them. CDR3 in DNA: TGCAGTGCTAGCCCCGTGGGGGGGACTCAGCCCCAGCATTTT. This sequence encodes CSASPVGGTQPQHF.

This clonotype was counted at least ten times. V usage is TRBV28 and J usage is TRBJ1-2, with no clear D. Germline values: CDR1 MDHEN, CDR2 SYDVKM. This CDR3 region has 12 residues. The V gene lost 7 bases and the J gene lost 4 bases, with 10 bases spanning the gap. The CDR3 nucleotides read TGTGCCAGCACCCGAAAGGGCTATGGCTACACCTTC. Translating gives CASTRKGYGYTF.

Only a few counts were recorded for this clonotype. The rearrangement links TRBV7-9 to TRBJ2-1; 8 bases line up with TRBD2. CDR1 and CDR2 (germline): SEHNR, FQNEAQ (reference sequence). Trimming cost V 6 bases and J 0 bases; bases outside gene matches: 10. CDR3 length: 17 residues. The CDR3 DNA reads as TGTGCCAGCAGGGCATTAGCGGGGTTAAGCTCCTACAATGAGCAGTTCTTC. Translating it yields CASRALAGLSSYNEQFF. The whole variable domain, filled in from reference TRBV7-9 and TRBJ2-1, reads DTGVSQNPRHKITKRGQNVTFRCDPISEHNRLYWYRQTLGQGPEFLTYFQNEAQLEKSRLLSDRFSAERPKGSFSTLEIQRTEQGDSAMYLCASRALAGLSSYNEQFFGPGTRLTVL.

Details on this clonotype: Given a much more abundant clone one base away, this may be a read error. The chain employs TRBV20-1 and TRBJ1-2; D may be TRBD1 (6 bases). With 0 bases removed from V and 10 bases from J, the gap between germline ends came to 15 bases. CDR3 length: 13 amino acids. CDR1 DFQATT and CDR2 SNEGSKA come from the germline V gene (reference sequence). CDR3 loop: CSARDAGTPFYTF. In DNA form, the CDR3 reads TGCAGTGCTAGAGATGCCGGGACACCTTTCTACACCTTC.

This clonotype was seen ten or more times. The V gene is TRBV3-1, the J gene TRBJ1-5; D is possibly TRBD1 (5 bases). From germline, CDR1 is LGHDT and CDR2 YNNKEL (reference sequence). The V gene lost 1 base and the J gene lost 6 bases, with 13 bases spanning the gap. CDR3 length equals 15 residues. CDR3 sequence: CASSQAQGIGQPQHF. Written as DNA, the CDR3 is TGTGCCAGCAGCCAAGCCCAGGGAATAGGTCAGCCCCAGCATTTT.

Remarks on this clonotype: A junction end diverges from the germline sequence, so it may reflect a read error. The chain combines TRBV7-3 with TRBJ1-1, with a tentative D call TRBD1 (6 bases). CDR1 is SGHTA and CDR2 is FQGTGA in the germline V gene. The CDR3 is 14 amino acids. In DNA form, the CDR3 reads TGTGCCAGCAGCTCCCAGGGAGGGGACACTGAATCTTTCTTT. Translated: CASSSQGGDTESFF.

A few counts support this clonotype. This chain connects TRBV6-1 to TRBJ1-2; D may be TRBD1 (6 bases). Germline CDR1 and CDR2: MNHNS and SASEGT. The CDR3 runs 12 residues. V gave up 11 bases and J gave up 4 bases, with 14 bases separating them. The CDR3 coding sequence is TGTGCCGATATCGGGGGGCCCTATGGCTACACCTTC. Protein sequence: CADIGGPYGYTF.

The CDR3 is CASRQLAGTYNEQFV. DNA for the CDR3: TGTGCCAGCAGACAACTAGCGGGGACCTACAATGAGCAGTTCGTC. The chain carries TRBV2 and TRBJ2-7; TRBD2 aligns across 10 bases. The CDR3 spans 15 residues. CDR1 and CDR2 from the germline V gene are SNHLY and FYNNEI.

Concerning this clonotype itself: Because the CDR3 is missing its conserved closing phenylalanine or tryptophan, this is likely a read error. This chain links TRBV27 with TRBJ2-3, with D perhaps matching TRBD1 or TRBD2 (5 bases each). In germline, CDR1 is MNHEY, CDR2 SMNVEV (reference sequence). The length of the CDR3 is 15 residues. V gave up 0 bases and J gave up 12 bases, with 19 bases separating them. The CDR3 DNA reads TGTGCCAGCAGTTTATCCCCCTCCGGGGCCACGGACCAGTATCTT. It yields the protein CASSLSPSGATDQYL.

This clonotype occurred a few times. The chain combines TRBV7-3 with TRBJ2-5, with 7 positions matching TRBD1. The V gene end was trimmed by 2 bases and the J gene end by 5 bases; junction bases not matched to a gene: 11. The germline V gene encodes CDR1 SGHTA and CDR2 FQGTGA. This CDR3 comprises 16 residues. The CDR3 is CASSLVPGTVTETQYF. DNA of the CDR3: TGTGCCAGCAGCTTAGTTCCCGGGACAGTTACGGAGACCCAGTACTTC. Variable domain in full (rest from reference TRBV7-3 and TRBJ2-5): GAGVSQTPSNKVTEKGKYVELRCDPISGHTALYWYRQSLGQGPEFLIYFQGTGAADDSGLPNDRFFAVRPEGSVSTLKIQRTERGDSAVYLCASSLVPGTVTETQYFGPGTRLLVL.

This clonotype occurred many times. The CDR3: CASTQGLETQYF. The CDR3 DNA follows: TGTGCCAGCACCCAAGGGTTGGAGACCCAGTACTTC. This chain uses TRBV6-1 with TRBJ2-5, with D hard to call. The CDR3 loop spans 12 amino acids. V shed 7 bases and J shed 5 bases, with 11 bases lying between them. Germline CDR1 MNHNS, CDR2 SASEGT.

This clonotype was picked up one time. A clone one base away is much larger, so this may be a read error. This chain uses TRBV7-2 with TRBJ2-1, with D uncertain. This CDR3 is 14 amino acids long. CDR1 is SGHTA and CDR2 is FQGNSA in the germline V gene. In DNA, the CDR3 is TGTGCCAGCAGCTTAGTAGGCTCCTACAATGAGCAGCTCTTC. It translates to CASSLVGSYNEQLF.

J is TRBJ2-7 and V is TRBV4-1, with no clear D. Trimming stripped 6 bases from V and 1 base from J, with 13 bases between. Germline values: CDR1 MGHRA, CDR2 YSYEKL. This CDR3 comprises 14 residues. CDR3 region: CASSSPLSSYEQYV. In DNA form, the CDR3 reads TGCGCCAGCAGTTCCCCACTGTCGTCCTACGAGCAGTACGTC.

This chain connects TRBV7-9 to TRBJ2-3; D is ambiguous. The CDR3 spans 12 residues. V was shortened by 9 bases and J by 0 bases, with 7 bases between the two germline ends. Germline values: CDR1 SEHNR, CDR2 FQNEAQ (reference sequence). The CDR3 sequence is CARHDSTDTQYF. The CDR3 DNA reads TGTGCCAGGCACGACAGCACAGATACGCAGTATTTT.

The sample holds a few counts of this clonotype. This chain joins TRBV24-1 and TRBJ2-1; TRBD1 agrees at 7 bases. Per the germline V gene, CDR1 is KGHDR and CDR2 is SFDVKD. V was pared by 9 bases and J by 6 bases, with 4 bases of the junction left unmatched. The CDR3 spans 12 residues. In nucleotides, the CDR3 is TGTGCCACCGGCCGGGACAGCAATGAGCAGTTCTTC. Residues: CATGRDSNEQFF.

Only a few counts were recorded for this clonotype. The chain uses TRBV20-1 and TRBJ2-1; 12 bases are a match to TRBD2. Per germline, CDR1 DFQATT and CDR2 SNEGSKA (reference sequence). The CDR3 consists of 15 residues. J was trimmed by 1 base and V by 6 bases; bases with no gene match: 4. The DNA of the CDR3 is TGCAGTGCAAGACTAGCGGGGGTGTCCTACAATGAGCAGTTCTTC. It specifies CSARLAGVSYNEQFF.

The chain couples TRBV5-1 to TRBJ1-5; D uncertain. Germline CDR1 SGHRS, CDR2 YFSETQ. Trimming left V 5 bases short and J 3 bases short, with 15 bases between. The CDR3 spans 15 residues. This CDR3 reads CASRSGVGLNQPQHF. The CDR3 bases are TGCGCCAGCAGATCAGGCGTGGGCCTCAATCAGCCCCAGCATTTT.

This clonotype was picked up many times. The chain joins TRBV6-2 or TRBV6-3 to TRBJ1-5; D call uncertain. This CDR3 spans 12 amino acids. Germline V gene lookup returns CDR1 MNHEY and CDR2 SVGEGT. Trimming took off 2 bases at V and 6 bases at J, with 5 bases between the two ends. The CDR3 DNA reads TGTGCCAGCAGTTACCCCCCTCAGCCCCAGCATTTT. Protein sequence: CASSYPPQPQHF.

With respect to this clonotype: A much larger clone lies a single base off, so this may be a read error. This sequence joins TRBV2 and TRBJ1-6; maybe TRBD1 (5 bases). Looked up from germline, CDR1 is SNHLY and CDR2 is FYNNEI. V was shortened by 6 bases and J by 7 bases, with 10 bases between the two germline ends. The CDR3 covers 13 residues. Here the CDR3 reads CASSGHPNSPLHF. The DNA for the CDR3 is TGTGCCAGCAGCGGACATCCCAATTCACCCCTCCACTTT.

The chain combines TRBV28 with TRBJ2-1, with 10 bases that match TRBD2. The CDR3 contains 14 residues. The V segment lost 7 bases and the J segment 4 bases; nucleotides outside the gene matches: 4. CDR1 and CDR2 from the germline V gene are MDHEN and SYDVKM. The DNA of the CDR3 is TGTGCCAGCATTCTAGCGGGGGTATACAATGAGCAGTTCTTC. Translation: CASILAGVYNEQFF.

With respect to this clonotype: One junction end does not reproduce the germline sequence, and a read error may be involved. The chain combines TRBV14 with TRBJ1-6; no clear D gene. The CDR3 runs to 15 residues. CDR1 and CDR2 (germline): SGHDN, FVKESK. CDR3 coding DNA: TGTGCCGGCAGCCAAGAGTTAAGGGTTAATTCACCCCTCCACTTT. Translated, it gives CAGSQELRVNSPLHF.